This is a list of T cell receptor beta chains from one sample in a study of cytomegalovirus exposure and HLA in healthy donors. TCRdb keeps only in-frame clones here, not all; method: immunoSEQ multiplex PCR. The table lists approximately 70,000 clones, roughly four fifths of them singletons. Source material: PBMCs. All receptors come from a woman aged 55-69 years in good health and CMV-seropositive. CDR3s include the opening cysteine and the closing phenylalanine or tryptophan. The D gene is left open where the match is weak. Clone size is given for some rows only: seen once, a few or many times, or a class if the clone is expanded.

>NA|14|TRBV5-6|few|TRBJ1-2
TGTGCCAGCAGCTTCTCGACAGATGACTATGGCTACACCTTC
CASSFSTDDYGYTF
>NA|15|TRBV15|NA|TRBJ1-4
TGTGCCACCAGCAGAGAACGTGCCAGTGGTGAAAAACTGTTTTTT
CATSRERASGEKLFF
>TRBD1|16|TRBV18|NA|TRBJ2-3
TGTGCCAGCTCACCAGACCGGGACAGGTTTACCGATACGCAGTATTTT
CASSPDRDRFTDTQYF
>NA|12|TRBV7-2|NA|TRBJ1-3
TGTGCCAGCAGCTTCGGAGGTAACACCATATATTTT
CASSFGGNTIYF
>NA|15|TRBV14|NA|TRBJ2-7
TGTGCCAGCAGCCAAGCCACAGGGCGGTCCTACGAGCAGTACTTC
CASSQATGRSYEQYF
>TRBD2|15|TRBV5-1|NA|TRBJ2-1
TGCGCCAGCAGGAGAGGTAGCGGGAGTTTCGATGAGCAGTTCTTC
CASRRGSGSFDEQFF
>NA|16|TRBV5-1|NA|TRBJ2-5
TGCGCCAGCAGCCCCGATGGGCGGGGCCAAGGGGAGACCCAGTACTTC
CASSPDGRGQGETQYF
>NA|15|TRBV6-1|few|TRBJ2-1
TGTGCCAGCAGTTTAGGGGTGGCCCCCTACAATGAGCAGTTCTTC
CASSLGVAPYNEQFF
>NA|13|TRBV6-1|few|TRBJ1-1
TGTGCCAGCAGTCAGGGGAGGGACACTGAAGCTTTCTTT
CASSQGRDTEAFF
>NA|13|TRBV6-5|NA|TRBJ1-2
TGTGCCAGCAGTTACCCCCCAGGGGTTGGCTACACCTTC
CASSYPPGVGYTF
>NA|13|TRBV19|NA|TRBJ1-5
TGTGCCACCAAGGGCAGGGTGGATCAGCCCCAGCATTTT
CATKGRVDQPQHF
>TRBD1|14|TRBV18|NA|TRBJ1-2
TGTGCCAGCTCACCCGGGACAGGGGGCAGTGGCTACACCTTC
CASSPGTGGSGYTF
>NA|11|TRBV29-1|NA|TRBJ2-3
TGCAGCGTTGTTCTGACAGATACGCAGTATTTT
CSVVLTDTQYF
>TRBD1|14|TRBV5-8|few|TRBJ2-7
TGTGCCAGCAGCTTCCCGGGACAGACATACGAGCAGTACTTC
CASSFPGQTYEQYF
>NA|15|TRBV10-3|NA|TRBJ1-1
TGTGCCATCAGTGAGTCGATGGGCGGGTTCACTGAAGCTTTCTTT
CAISESMGGFTEAFF
>NA|12|TRBV29-1|NA|TRBJ1-2
TGCAGCGTTGAGAAGAGAAACTATGGCTACACCTTC
CSVEKRNYGYTF
>NA|12|TRBV30|NA|TRBJ2-3
TGTGCCTGGAGGAGAGGACTTGGTACGCAGTATTTT
CAWRRGLGTQYF
>NA|16|TRBV30|NA|TRBJ1-5
TGTGCCTGGAGTGGTCCCTCAGGACAGATAGGTCAGCCCCAGCATTTT
CAWSGPSGQIGQPQHF
>TRBD1|16|TRBV19|NA|TRBJ2-5
TGTGCCAGTAGTCCTCGACAGGGGAGACAACAAGAGACCCAGTACTTC
CASSPRQGRQQETQYF
>NA|14|TRBV18|NA|TRBJ1-4
TGTGCCAGCTCACCAGAGGGGGACCTGCGAAAACTGTTTTTT
CASSPEGDLRKLFF
>TRBD2|16|TRBV7-2|medium-sized|TRBJ2-7
TGTGCCAGCAGCTTAGCGGGGACTAGCGGGAGTTACGAGCAGTACTTC
CASSLAGTSGSYEQYF
>TRBD1|15|TRBV28|NA|TRBJ2-7
TGTGCCAGCAGTGATTCGGGGACAGGGGGCTACGAGCAGTACTTC
CASSDSGTGGYEQYF
>NA|14|TRBV6-1|NA|TRBJ2-7
TGTGCCAGCAGTGAAGGGGGGGTGATATACGAGCAGTACTTC
CASSEGGVIYEQYF
>NA|16|TRBV4-1|NA|TRBJ2-1
TGCGCCAGCAGCCAAGGGATTCCCGGGAGAGACAATGAGCAGTTCTTC
CASSQGIPGRDNEQFF
>TRBD1|15|TRBV10-3|NA|TRBJ2-7
TGTGCCATCAGTGTCGGGACAGGGGTTACTTACGAGCAGTACTTC
CAISVGTGVTYEQYF
>NA|16|TRBV9|NA|TRBJ2-6
TGTGCCAGCAGCGCAGACCCGACAGCCGGGGCCAACGTCCTGACTTTC
CASSADPTAGANVLTF
>TRBD1|14|TRBV2|NA|TRBJ2-1
TGTGCCAGCAGAGGACAGGGGGACTACAATGAGCAGTTCTTC
CASRGQGDYNEQFF
>NA|13|TRBV18|NA|TRBJ1-2
TGTGCCAGCTCACCGCAGGGGAACTATGGCTACACCTTC
CASSPQGNYGYTF
>TRBD1|14|TRBV7-8|NA|TRBJ1-6
TGTGCCAGCAGCTGGGCCAACAGGGGTTCACCCCTCCACTTT
CASSWANRGSPLHF
>TRBD2|16|TRBV30|NA|TRBJ2-2
TGTGCCTGGAAACCCCGGGGACTAGCAAGGACCGGGGAGCTGTTTTTT
CAWKPRGLARTGELFF
>NA|12|TRBV6-1|NA|TRBJ2-7
TGTGCCAGCAGTGACAGGGGCAACGAGCAGTACTTC
CASSDRGNEQYF
>NA|12|TRBV6-5|few|TRBJ1-1
TGTGCCAGCAGTTTTGGCCGAACTGAAGCTTTCTTT
CASSFGRTEAFF
>NA|13|TRBV14|NA|TRBJ1-1
TGTGCCAGCAGCCAAGATTCCCCCAGGGAAGCTTTCTTT
CASSQDSPREAFF
>TRBD1|15|TRBV15|NA|TRBJ1-2
TGTGCCACCAGCAGAGGACAGGGGGCCGACTATGGCTACACCTTC
CATSRGQGADYGYTF
>TRBD2|15|TRBV6-5|NA|TRBJ2-2
TGTGCCAGCCGGTTCGGGGGGGAGAACACCGGGGAGCTGTTTTTT
CASRFGGENTGELFF
>TRBD1|20|TRBV11-3|NA|TRBJ1-4
TGTGCCAGCAGCTCCTTCCCCCGACAGGGGGCTATTCAAGGTAATGAAAAACTGTTTTTT
CASSSFPRQGAIQGNEKLFF
>TRBD1|12|TRBV5-1|NA|TRBJ1-1
TGCGCCAGCAGCTTAGGACAGGGAGCAGCTTTCTTT
CASSLGQGAAFF
>NA|13|TRBV7-3|NA|TRBJ2-3
TGTGCCAGCAGCTCCGAGCCGGTCGGTACGCAGTATTTT
CASSSEPVGTQYF
>NA|13|TRBV27|NA|TRBJ1-2
TGTGCCAGCAGTCGGACCGGAGGGTATGGCTACACCTTC
CASSRTGGYGYTF
>NA|12|TRBV2|few|TRBJ2-7
TGTGCCTCGACCAGCGTGGGGCCCGAGCAGTACTTC
CASTSVGPEQYF
>NA|12|TRBV6-5|few|TRBJ1-1
TGTGCCAGCAGTACCCGGCCCGGGGAAGCTTTCTTT
CASSTRPGEAFF
>TRBD1|14|TRBV27|NA|TRBJ1-5
TGTGCCAGCAGTTTATCCAGGGGGAGCAAGCCCCAGCATTTT
CASSLSRGSKPQHF
>NA|15|TRBV25-1|NA|TRBJ2-1
TGTGCCAGCTTGGCCCCGGGGGGCCCTTACAATGAGCAGTTCTTC
CASLAPGGPYNEQFF
>NA|13|TRBV29-1|NA|TRBJ2-5
TGCAGCGTTGACTACCGGAGACAAGAGACCCAGTACTTC
CSVDYRRQETQYF
>NA|17|TRBV2|NA|TRBJ2-1
TGTGCCAGCAGGCCCGGCCCTCTTTCTCGGGGATACAATGAGCAGTTCTTC
CASRPGPLSRGYNEQFF
>NA|16|TRBV5-1|NA|TRBJ1-2
TGCGCCAGCAGCTTGGGGGCAGGTCGTGCTAACTATGGCTACACCTTC
CASSLGAGRANYGYTF
>NA|13|TRBV7-9|NA|TRBJ1-6
TGTGCCAGCAGCTTAGTTCTGAATTCACCCCTCCACTTT
CASSLVLNSPLHF
>TRBD2|17|TRBV9|NA|TRBJ2-5
TGTGCCAGCAGCGTAGGACTAGCGGGGGCCAACCAAGAGACCCAGTACTTC
CASSVGLAGANQETQYF
>TRBD2|15|TRBV6-4|NA|TRBJ2-3
TGTGCCAGCAGTGCCGGACTAGCGGGTGCAGATACGCAGTATTTT
CASSAGLAGADTQYF
>TRBD1|14|TRBV5-1|NA|TRBJ1-1
TGCGCCAGCAGCTTGAGGGGGCAACGCGGTGAAGCTTTCTTT
CASSLRGQRGEAFF
>TRBD1|16|TRBV5-4|NA|TRBJ2-1
TGTGCCAGCAGCTCCTCAGGGGGAACTAACTACAATGAGCAGTTCTTC
CASSSSGGTNYNEQFF
>TRBD1|15|TRBV5-1|once|TRBJ2-2
TGCGCCAGCAGCCTCCGGGACAGAAACACCGGGGAGCTGTTTTTT
CASSLRDRNTGELFF
>TRBD1|16|TRBV5-1|few|TRBJ2-4
TGCGCCAGCAGCGGGGGCGGGACAGGGGGAGTGGACATTCAGTACTTC
CASSGGGTGGVDIQYF
>TRBD1|15|TRBV19|NA|TRBJ1-5
TGTGCCAGTAATCCCCCCGGGACAGGGAATCAGCCCCAGCATTTT
CASNPPGTGNQPQHF
>TRBD1|15|TRBV10-3|NA|TRBJ1-2
TGTGCCATCAGGGAGGGACAGGGGCCCGGAGATGGCTACACCTTC
CAIREGQGPGDGYTF
>NA|12|TRBV28|few|TRBJ1-1
TGTGCCAGCAGTTTTGGTTACAGTGAAGCTTTCTTT
CASSFGYSEAFF
>TRBD1|16|TRBV28|once|TRBJ1-2
TGTGCCAGCAGTCTCGACAGGGGGCTGATAAGCTATGGCTACACCTTC
CASSLDRGLISYGYTF
>TRBD1|14|TRBV6-4|NA|TRBJ2-2
TGTGCCAGCAGACAGACAGGGTCCACCGGGGAGCTGTTTTTT
CASRQTGSTGELFF